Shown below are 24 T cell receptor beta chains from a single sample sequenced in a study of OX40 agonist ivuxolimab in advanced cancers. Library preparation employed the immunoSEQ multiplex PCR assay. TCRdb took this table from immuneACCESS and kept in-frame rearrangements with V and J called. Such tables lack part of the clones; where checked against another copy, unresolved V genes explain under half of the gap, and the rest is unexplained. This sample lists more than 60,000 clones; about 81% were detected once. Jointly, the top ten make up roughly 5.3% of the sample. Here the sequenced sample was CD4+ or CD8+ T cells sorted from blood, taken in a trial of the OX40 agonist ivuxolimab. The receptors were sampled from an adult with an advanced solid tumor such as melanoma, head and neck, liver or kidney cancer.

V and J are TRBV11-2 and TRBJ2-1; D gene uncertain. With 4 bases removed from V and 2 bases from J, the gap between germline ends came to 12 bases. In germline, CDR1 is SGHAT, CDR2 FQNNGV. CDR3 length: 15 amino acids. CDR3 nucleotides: TGTGCCAGCAGCTCGTTAGGGCTTACCTACAATGAGCAGTTCTTC. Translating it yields CASSSLGLTYNEQFF.

CDR3 nucleotide sequence: TGTGCCTGGAGCCGCTCGGCGGCCTACAATGAGCAGTTCTTC. This translates into CAWSRSAAYNEQFF. The chain recombines TRBV30 with TRBJ2-1; D is unclear. Germline V CDR1 and CDR2: GTSNPN, SVGIG (reference sequence). The CDR3 is made up of 14 amino acids. V was cut by 3 bases and J by 2 bases, with 11 bases left in between.

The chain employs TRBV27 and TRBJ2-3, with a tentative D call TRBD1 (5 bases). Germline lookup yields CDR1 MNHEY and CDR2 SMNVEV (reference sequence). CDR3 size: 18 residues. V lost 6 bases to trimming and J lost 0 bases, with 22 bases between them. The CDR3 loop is CASRERGFGAESTDTQYF. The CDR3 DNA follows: TGTGCCAGCAGGGAAAGGGGCTTTGGGGCGGAGAGCACAGATACGCAGTATTTT.

CDR3 DNA: TGTGCCAGCAGCTTACTAGCGGGAGCTTTTGAGCAGTTCTTC. It encodes CASSLLAGAFEQFF. The chain links TRBV7-8 to TRBJ2-1; 10 bases fit TRBD2. CDR3 length: 14 residues. The germline gives CDR1 SGHVS, CDR2 FQNEAQ. J was trimmed by 9 bases and V by 2 bases; bases with no gene match: 4.

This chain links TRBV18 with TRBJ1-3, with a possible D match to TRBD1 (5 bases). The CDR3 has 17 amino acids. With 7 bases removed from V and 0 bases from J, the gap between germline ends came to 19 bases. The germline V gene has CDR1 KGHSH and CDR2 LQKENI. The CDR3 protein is CASFPGGEGGSGNTIYF. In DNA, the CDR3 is TGTGCCAGCTTCCCTGGAGGGGAAGGAGGCTCTGGAAACACCATATATTTT.

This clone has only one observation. CDR3 sequence reads: CASSTSGRGVDEQFF. The CDR3 nucleotides read TGTGCCAGTAGTACTAGCGGGAGAGGAGTCGATGAGCAGTTCTTC. The chain recombines TRBV19 with TRBJ2-1; 10 bases match TRBD2. Germline loops: CDR1 LNHDA, CDR2 SQIVND (reference sequence). Trimming removed 4 bases from V and 8 bases from J; junction bases left unmatched: 8. The CDR3 has 15 residues. Filled out from reference TRBV19 and TRBJ2-1, the complete variable domain reads DGGITQSPKYLFRKEGQNVTLSCEQNLNHDAMYWYRQDPGQGLRLIYYSQIVNDFQKGDIAEGYSVSREKKESFPLTVTSAQKNPTAFYLCASSTSGRGVDEQFFGPGTRLTVL.

The chain's CDR3 is CASTPTSGGAAELFF. The CDR3 DNA reads TGCGCCAGCACCCCGACTAGCGGGGGGGCCGCGGAGCTGTTTTTT. This chain connects TRBV5-1 to TRBJ2-2; TRBD2 agrees at 14 bases. The CDR3 consists of 15 residues. With V trimmed by 6 bases and J by 10 bases, 8 bases remained unmatched. Germline assignment: CDR1 SGHRS and CDR2 YFSETQ.

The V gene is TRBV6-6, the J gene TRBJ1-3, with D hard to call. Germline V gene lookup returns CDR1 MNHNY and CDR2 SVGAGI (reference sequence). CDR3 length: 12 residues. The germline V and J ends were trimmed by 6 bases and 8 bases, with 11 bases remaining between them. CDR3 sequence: CASSPTRDTIYF. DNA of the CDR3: TGTGCCAGCAGCCCAACTAGGGACACCATATATTTT.

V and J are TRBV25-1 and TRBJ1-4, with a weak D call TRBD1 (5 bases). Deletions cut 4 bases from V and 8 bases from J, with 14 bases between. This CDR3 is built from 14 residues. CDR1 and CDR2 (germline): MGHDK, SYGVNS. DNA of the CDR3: TGTGCCAGCAGTGCGGGGGAGATAGTCGAAAAACTGTTTTTT. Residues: CASSAGEIVEKLFF.

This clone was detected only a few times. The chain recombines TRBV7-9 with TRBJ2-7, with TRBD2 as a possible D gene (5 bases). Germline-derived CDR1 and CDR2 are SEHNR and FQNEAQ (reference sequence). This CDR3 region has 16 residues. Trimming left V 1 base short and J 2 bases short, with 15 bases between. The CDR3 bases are TGTGCCAGCAGCTTAGAATCGGGGTCGAAACCCTACGAGCAGTACTTC. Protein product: CASSLESGSKPYEQYF.

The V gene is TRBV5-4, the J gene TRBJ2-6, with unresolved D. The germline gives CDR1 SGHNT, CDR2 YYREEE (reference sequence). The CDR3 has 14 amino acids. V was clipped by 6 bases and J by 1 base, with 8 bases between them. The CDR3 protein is CASNRASGANVLTF. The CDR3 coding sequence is TGTGCCAGCAACCGGGCGTCTGGGGCCAACGTCCTGACTTTC.

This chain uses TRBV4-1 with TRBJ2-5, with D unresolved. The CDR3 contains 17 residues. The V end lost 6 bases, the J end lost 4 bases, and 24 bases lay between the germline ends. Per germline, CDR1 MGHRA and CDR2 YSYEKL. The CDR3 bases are TGCGCCAGCAGGAAACTATTAGGGAAAGTCGGAGCAGAGACCCAGTACTTC. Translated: CASRKLLGKVGAETQYF.

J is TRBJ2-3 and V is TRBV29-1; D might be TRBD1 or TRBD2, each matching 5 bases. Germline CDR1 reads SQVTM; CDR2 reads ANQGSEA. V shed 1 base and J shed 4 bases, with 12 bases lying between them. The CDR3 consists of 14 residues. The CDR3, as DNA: TGCAGCGTTGAAGGAGGGACCATCCCAGATACGCAGTATTTT. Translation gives CSVEGGTIPDTQYF.

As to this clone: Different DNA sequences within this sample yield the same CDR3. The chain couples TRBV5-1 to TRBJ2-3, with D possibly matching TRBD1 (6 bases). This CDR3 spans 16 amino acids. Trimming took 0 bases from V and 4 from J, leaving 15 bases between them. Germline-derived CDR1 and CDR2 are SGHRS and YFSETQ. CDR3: CASSLGRQGSADTQYF. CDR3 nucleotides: TGCGCCAGCAGCTTGGGACGCCAGGGGTCGGCAGATACGCAGTATTTT.

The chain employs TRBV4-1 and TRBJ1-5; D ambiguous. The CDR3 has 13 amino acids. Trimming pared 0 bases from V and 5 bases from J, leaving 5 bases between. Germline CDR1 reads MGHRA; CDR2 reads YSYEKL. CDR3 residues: CASSQDMDQPQHF. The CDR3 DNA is TGCGCCAGCAGCCAAGATATGGATCAGCCCCAGCATTTT.

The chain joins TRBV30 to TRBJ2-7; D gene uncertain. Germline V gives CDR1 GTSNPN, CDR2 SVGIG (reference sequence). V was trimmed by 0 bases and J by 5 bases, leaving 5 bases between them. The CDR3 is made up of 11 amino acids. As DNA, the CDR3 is TGTGCCTGGAGTGTTGGACACGAGCAGTACTTC. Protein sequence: CAWSVGHEQYF.

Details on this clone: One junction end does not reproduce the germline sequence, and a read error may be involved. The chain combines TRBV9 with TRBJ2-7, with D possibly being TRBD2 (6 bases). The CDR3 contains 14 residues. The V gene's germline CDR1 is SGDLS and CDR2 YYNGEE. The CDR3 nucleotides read TGTGTCAGCAGCGTAGGGGACTCAGTCTACGAGCAGTACTTC. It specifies CVSSVGDSVYEQYF.

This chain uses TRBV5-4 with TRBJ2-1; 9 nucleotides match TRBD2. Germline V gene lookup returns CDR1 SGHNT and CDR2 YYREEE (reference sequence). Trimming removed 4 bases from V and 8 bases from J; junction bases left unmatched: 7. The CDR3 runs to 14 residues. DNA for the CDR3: TGTGCCAGCAGCGGTACAGGCGGGAGGGATGAGCAGTTCTTC. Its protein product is CASSGTGGRDEQFF.

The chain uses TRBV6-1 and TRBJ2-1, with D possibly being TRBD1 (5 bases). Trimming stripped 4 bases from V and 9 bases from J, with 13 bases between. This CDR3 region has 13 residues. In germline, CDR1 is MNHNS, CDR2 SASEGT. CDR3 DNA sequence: TGTGCCAGCAGTGCCCTAGGGGATCTTGAGCAGTTCTTC. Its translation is CASSALGDLEQFF.

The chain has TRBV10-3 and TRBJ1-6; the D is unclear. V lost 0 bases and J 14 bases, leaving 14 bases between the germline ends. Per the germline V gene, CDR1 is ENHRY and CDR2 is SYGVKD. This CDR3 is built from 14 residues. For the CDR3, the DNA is TGTGCCATCAGTGAGTCGAGCAACTCCTGGTCCCTCCACTTT. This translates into CAISESSNSWSLHF.

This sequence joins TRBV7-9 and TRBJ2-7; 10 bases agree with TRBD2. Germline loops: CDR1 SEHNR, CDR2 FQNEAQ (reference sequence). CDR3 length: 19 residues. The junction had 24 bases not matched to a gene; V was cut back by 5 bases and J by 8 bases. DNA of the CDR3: TGTGCCAGCAGCCCCCCCTTAGTACTAGCGGGGCCGCTTGCCGACCAGCAGTACTTC. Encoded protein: CASSPPLVLAGPLADQQYF.

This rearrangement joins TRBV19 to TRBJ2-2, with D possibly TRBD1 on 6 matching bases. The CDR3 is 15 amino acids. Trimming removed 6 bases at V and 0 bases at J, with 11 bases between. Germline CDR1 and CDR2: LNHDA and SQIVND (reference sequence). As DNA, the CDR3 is TGTGCCAGTAGGACAGGACAGACGAACACCGGGGAGCTGTTTTTT. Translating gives CASRTGQTNTGELFF. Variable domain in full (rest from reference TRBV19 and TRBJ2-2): DGGITQSPKYLFRKEGQNVTLSCEQNLNHDAMYWYRQDPGQGLRLIYYSQIVNDFQKGDIAEGYSVSREKKESFPLTVTSAQKNPTAFYLCASRTGQTNTGELFFGEGSRLTVL.

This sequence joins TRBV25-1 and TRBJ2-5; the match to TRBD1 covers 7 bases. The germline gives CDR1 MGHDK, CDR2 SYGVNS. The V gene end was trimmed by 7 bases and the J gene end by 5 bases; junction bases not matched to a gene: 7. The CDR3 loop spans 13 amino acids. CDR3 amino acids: CASTLTGWETQYF. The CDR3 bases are TGTGCCAGCACTCTGACAGGGTGGGAGACCCAGTACTTC.

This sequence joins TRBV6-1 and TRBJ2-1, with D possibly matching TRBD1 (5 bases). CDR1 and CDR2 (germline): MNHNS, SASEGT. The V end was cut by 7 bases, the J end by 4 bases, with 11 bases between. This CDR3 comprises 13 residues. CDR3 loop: CASKETAYNEQFF. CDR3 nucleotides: TGTGCCAGCAAAGAGACAGCTTACAATGAGCAGTTCTTC.